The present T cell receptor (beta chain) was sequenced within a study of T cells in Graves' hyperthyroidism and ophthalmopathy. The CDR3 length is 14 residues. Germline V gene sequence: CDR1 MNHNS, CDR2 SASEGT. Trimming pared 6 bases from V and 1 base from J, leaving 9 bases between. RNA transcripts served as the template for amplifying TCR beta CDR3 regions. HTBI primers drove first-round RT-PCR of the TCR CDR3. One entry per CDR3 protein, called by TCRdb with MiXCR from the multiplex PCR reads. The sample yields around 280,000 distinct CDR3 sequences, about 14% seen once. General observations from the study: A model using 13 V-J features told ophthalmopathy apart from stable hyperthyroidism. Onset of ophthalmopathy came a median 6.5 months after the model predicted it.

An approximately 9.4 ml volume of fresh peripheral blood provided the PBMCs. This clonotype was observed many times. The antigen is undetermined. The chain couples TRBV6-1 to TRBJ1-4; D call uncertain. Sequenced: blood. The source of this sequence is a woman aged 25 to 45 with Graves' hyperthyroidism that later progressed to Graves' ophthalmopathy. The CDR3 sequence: CASSPGGTNEKLFF. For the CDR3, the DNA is TGTGCCAGCAGCCCGGGTGGAACTAATGAAAAACTGTTTTTT.